Included here is one T cell receptor (beta chain) sequence, with context. Sequencing was performed with immunoSEQ multiplex PCR; in TCRdb, only in-frame clones are kept and a portion is missing. The data show approximately 300,000 clones, around 80% seen once. Trimming removed 9 bases at V and 4 bases at J, with 21 bases between. This CDR3 region has 15 residues. Germline V CDR1 and CDR2: LNHDA, SQIVND (reference sequence). This sample is drawn from a study of blood T cell repertoires in COVID-19. This receptor was obtained from a woman aged 50 to 60 with acute or convalescent COVID-19. V is TRBV19 and J is TRBJ1-1; D may be TRBD1 (6 bases). Material: peripheral blood. CDR3 bases: TGTGCCAGAAAGGAACAGGGACGGTCAGGCACTGAAGCTTTCTTT. Its translation: CARKEQGRSGTEAFF.